There are a few counts of the clone carrying this T cell receptor beta chain. Its antigen is undetermined. This record comes from a study of cytomegalovirus exposure and HLA in healthy donors. V lost 4 bases, J lost 2 bases, and 9 bases lay in between. Germline CDR1 SGHDN, CDR2 FVKESK. CDR3 length equals 14 residues. Profiled with immunoSEQ multiplex PCR; TCRdb holds only in-frame clones, not every one. The sample holds about 140,000 clones; almost 90% are singletons and the top ten take roughly 7.7%. The donors were members of the validation cohort, which comprised around 110 subjects and was separate from the first cohort of 600 to 800 subjects. Whole-study results and caveats: In the roughly 110 validation repertoires, about 94% of cluster scores exceeded 0, per a later analysis. Cytomegalovirus status was reportedly diagnosed by the classifier with high specificity and sensitivity. The study listed 150 to 200 cytomegalovirus-associated TCR beta chains.

The chain joins TRBV14 to TRBJ2-1; D is possibly TRBD2 (5 bases). The specimen was PBMCs. This TCR came from a woman aged 18-30 years in good health and CMV-seropositive. The CDR3 bases are TGTGCCAGCAGCCGGATCGGGGCCTACAATGAGCAGTTCTTC. This encodes CASSRIGAYNEQFF.